These 20 T cell receptor beta chains came from one sample sequenced in a study of T cell repertoires in cytomegalovirus infection. TCRdb re-analysed the reads in MiXCR, keeping a single row per CDR3 protein. The repertoire holds 200,000 to 300,000 distinct CDR3 sequences, with approximately 9% as singletons. The sample taken for sequencing was PBMCs. The receptor set was obtained from a human donor in good health (CMV status not recorded). Some clones in this sample may be carry-over from other donors' samples.

This clonotype was counted at least ten times. The chain carries TRBV7-8 and TRBJ1-1; the D gene is possibly TRBD1 (5 bases). CDR3 length: 13 residues. The germline V and J ends were trimmed by 6 bases and 0 bases, with 8 bases remaining between them. Germline CDR1 reads SGHVS; CDR2 reads FQNEAQ. This CDR3 is CASRGPVNTEAFF. CDR3 coding DNA: TGTGCCAGCAGGGGGCCGGTGAACACTGAAGCTTTCTTT.

This clonotype was seen at least ten times. The rearrangement links TRBV28 to TRBJ1-1; tentatively, D is TRBD1 (5 bases). V was cut by 2 bases and J by 0 bases, with 10 bases left in between. CDR1 is MDHEN and CDR2 is SYDVKM in the germline V gene. The CDR3 loop spans 15 amino acids. CDR3 nucleotides: TGTGCCAGCAGTTTACCCGCAGGGCTGAACACTGAAGCTTTCTTT. This translates into CASSLPAGLNTEAFF.

This clonotype was recorded at least ten times. This chain links TRBV7-8 with TRBJ2-5; 14 bases fit TRBD2. V dropped 5 bases and J dropped 4; count of bases not matched to a gene: 9. Looked up from germline, CDR1 is SGHVS and CDR2 is FQNEAQ. The CDR3 is 17 amino acids. CDR3 amino acids: CASSLGLAGGNRETQYF. The DNA for the CDR3 is TGTGCCAGCAGCCTAGGACTAGCGGGGGGAAATCGAGAGACCCAGTACTTC.

This clonotype was seen repeatedly, ten times or more. J is TRBJ1-4 and V is TRBV4-3; 7 nucleotides match TRBD1. This CDR3 region has 15 residues. V lost 4 bases and J lost 5; bases outside the gene matches: 7. The germline gives CDR1 LGHNA, CDR2 YSLEER. The DNA for the CDR3 is TGCGCCAGCAGCCCCCAGGACAGGACGAATGAAAAACTGTTTTTT. This gives the protein CASSPQDRTNEKLFF.

This clonotype was observed at least ten times. V and J are TRBV11-2 and TRBJ2-6, with TRBD2 matching 16 bases. Germline CDR1 and CDR2: SGHAT and FQNNGV. The CDR3 consists of 19 residues. Trimming removed 5 bases from V and 0 bases from J; junction bases left unmatched: 4. In nucleotides, the CDR3 is TGTGCCAGCAGCGCGGGACTAGCGGGAGGGCCCTCTGGGGCCAACGTCCTGACTTTC. Its protein is CASSAGLAGGPSGANVLTF.

This clonotype was recorded many times. The V gene is TRBV7-2, the J gene TRBJ1-1; no reliable D call. The CDR3 is made up of 14 amino acids. Germline CDR1 SGHTA, CDR2 FQGNSA. Trimming took off 0 bases at V and 4 bases at J, with 9 bases between the two ends. In DNA, the CDR3 is TGTGCCAGCAGCTTAGCAGGGAGGAGCACTGAAGCTTTCTTT. Translated, it gives CASSLAGRSTEAFF.

In this sample, this clonotype turned up many times. V and J are TRBV7-2 and TRBJ1-2; D is unclear. Germline V gene lookup returns CDR1 SGHTA and CDR2 FQGNSA. CDR3 length equals 14 residues. Trimming cost V 5 bases and J 2 bases, with 12 bases left between them. DNA for the CDR3: TGTGCCAGCAGCCACCGTGGGGAAAACTATGGCTACACCTTC. Protein product: CASSHRGENYGYTF. The whole variable domain, filled in from reference TRBV7-2 and TRBJ1-2, reads GAGVSQSPSNKVTEKGKDVELRCDPISGHTALYWYRQSLGQGLEFLIYFQGNSAPDKSGLPSDRFSAERTGGSVSTLTIQRTQQEDSAVYLCASSHRGENYGYTFGSGTRLTVV.

In its sample, this clonotype was seen many times. The rearrangement joins TRBV7-2 to TRBJ2-4; D is uncertain. Germline CDR1 SGHTA, CDR2 FQGNSA. Deletions cut 1 base from V and 8 bases from J, with 6 bases between. The CDR3 has 12 residues. The CDR3 DNA is TGTGCCAGCAGCTTAGTCACGGACATTCAGTACTTC. Amino acid sequence: CASSLVTDIQYF.

The sample holds many counts of this clonotype. V usage is TRBV7-8 and J usage is TRBJ2-2; the D gene could be TRBD1 or TRBD2 (5 bases each). CDR3 length: 14 residues. Germline-derived CDR1 and CDR2 are SGHVS and FQNEAQ. With 6 bases removed from V and 2 bases from J, the gap between germline ends came to 10 bases. The CDR3 bases are TGTGCCAGCAGTAAAGGGGACAACACCGGGGAGCTGTTTTTT. Its protein is CASSKGDNTGELFF.

This clonotype came up many times. The J gene is TRBJ1-1, the V gene TRBV30; 9 bases fit TRBD1. J gave up 4 bases and V 3 bases, and 3 bases lay outside the gene matches. The CDR3 has 13 amino acids. In germline, CDR1 is GTSNPN, CDR2 SVGIG (reference sequence). This CDR3 reads CAWRRQGVTEAFF. CDR3 in DNA: TGTGCCTGGAGAAGACAGGGGGTCACTGAAGCTTTCTTT.

This clonotype was seen a few times. J is TRBJ2-2 and V is TRBV19; no firm D call. Germline CDR1 LNHDA, CDR2 SQIVND (reference sequence). The CDR3 covers 13 residues. Trimming cost V 7 bases and J 7 bases, with 13 bases left between them. CDR3 sequence: CASNPSSVGELFF. The CDR3, as DNA: TGTGCCAGTAACCCCTCCAGCGTCGGGGAGCTGTTTTTT.

The CDR3 sequence is CASSESDQPQHF. For the CDR3, the DNA is TGCGCCAGCAGTGAGTCCGATCAGCCCCAGCATTTT. The chain has TRBV10-2 and TRBJ1-5; D unresolved. Germline CDR1 reads WSHSY; CDR2 reads SAAADI. This CDR3 has 12 residues. Trimming removed 0 bases at V and 5 bases at J, with 2 bases between.

This clonotype was recorded many times. The CDR3 nucleotides read TGTGCCAGCAGCTTAGCGCAACAGGGGGCAACTAATGAAAAACTGTTTTTT. This gives the protein CASSLAQQGATNEKLFF. The genes are TRBV7-6 and TRBJ1-4, with 8 bases matching TRBD1. Germline CDR1 SGHVS, CDR2 FNYEAQ. The CDR3 covers 17 residues. The V segment lost 0 bases and the J segment 0 bases; nucleotides outside the gene matches: 3.

This clonotype came up many times. The chain is built from TRBV7-2 and TRBJ2-2; the D is unclear. Germline values: CDR1 SGHTA, CDR2 FQGNSA. V lost 7 bases and J lost 4, with 16 bases in between. This CDR3 spans 15 amino acids. The CDR3 coding sequence is TGTGCCAGCATCCCCGTTGTATCAGGCACCGGGGAGCTGTTTTTT. The encoded protein is CASIPVVSGTGELFF.

The chain recombines TRBV6-1 with TRBJ1-1, with 7 bases lining up with TRBD1. This CDR3 spans 12 amino acids. Germline CDR1 MNHNS, CDR2 SASEGT. After removal of 11 bases from V and 4 bases from J, the junction contained 7 bases not matched to a gene. This CDR3 reads CAGRTGGTEAFF. As DNA, the CDR3 is TGTGCCGGCCGGACAGGCGGCACTGAAGCTTTCTTT.

This clonotype was seen many times. This chain joins TRBV7-2 and TRBJ1-2; TRBD1 matches at 8 bases. The CDR3 is 14 residues long. Germline CDR1 reads SGHTA; CDR2 reads FQGNSA. Trimming at V came to 7 bases and at J to 3 bases, leaving 7 bases not matched to a gene. The CDR3 nucleotides are TGTGCCAGCACTACTATACAGGGGGACTATGGCTACACCTTC. Amino acids: CASTTIQGDYGYTF.

The sample holds many counts of this clonotype. V usage is TRBV7-2 and J usage is TRBJ2-1, with TRBD1 as a possible D gene (6 bases). CDR1 and CDR2 from the germline V gene are SGHTA and FQGNSA. The CDR3 covers 15 residues. V lost 5 bases, J lost 2 bases, and 13 bases lay in between. For the CDR3, the DNA is TGTGCCAGCAGCGATCGGGACACGGCCTACAATGAGCAGTTCTTC. Its protein product is CASSDRDTAYNEQFF. The variable domain in full, completed from reference TRBV7-2 and TRBJ2-1, reads GAGVSQSPSNKVTEKGKDVELRCDPISGHTALYWYRQSLGQGLEFLIYFQGNSAPDKSGLPSDRFSAERTGGSVSTLTIQRTQQEDSAVYLCASSDRDTAYNEQFFGPGTRLTVL.

This clonotype appeared many times. The rearrangement joins TRBV28 to TRBJ1-5; D is possibly TRBD1 (6 bases). V lost 7 bases and J lost 2, with 15 bases in between. CDR3 length: 15 amino acids. Per germline, CDR1 MDHEN and CDR2 SYDVKM. As DNA, the CDR3 is TGTGCCAGCACCCAGGGTCACAGGGGCAATCAGCCCCAGCATTTT. Protein product: CASTQGHRGNQPQHF.

This clonotype has just a few counts. This sequence joins TRBV7-9 and TRBJ1-2; TRBD1 agrees at 10 bases. J was trimmed by 0 bases and V by 5 bases; bases with no gene match: 6. This CDR3 has 16 amino acids. Germline V lookup: CDR1 SEHNR, CDR2 FQNEAQ (reference sequence). The CDR3: CASSLGTGAANYGYTF. The CDR3 DNA reads TGTGCCAGCAGCCTCGGGACAGGGGCTGCTAACTATGGCTACACCTTC.

Ten or more counts support this clonotype. V and J are TRBV6-2 or TRBV6-3 and TRBJ1-6; no definite D call. This CDR3 has 14 residues. The germline V gene encodes CDR1 MNHEY and CDR2 SVGEGT. V was clipped by 8 bases and J by 7 bases, with 15 bases between them. The CDR3 DNA follows: TGTGCCAGCCGCCTCTCGGCTAGCAATTCACCCCTCCACTTT. It codes for CASRLSASNSPLHF.